Each of the 24 T cell receptor beta chains below was sequenced from the same sample in a study of glioma-infiltrating T cells after dendritic cell vaccination. Time point defined: after dendritic cell vaccination, including at tumor progression/relapse. Measured with immunoSEQ multiplex PCR; TCRdb has only the in-frame clones, and not every one. The table lists 70,000 to 100,000 clones, roughly 87% of them singletons. Sequenced here: blood, sampled after dendritic cell vaccination. The receptors stem from a human donor with glioblastoma.

J is TRBJ1-1 and V is TRBV6-1, with D possibly TRBD1 on 5 matching bases. This CDR3 comprises 13 residues. The germline V gene has CDR1 MNHNS and CDR2 SASEGT. V lost 5 bases to trimming and J lost 2 bases, with 9 bases between them. The DNA of the CDR3 is TGTGCCAGCAGTACCACAGGTAACACTGAAGCTTTCTTT. Protein sequence: CASSTTGNTEAFF.

The V gene is TRBV18, the J gene TRBJ1-5; 7 nucleotides align to TRBD1. V shed 6 bases, J shed 6 bases, and the junction held 14 bases outside the gene matches. The CDR3 covers 16 residues. The germline V gene has CDR1 KGHSH and CDR2 LQKENI. CDR3 nucleotides: TGTGCCAGCTCCTCGGGGATAGGGGGCGCGGGTCAGCCCCAGCATTTT. This translates into CASSSGIGGAGQPQHF.

The rearrangement links TRBV5-1 to TRBJ2-7; weak D call: TRBD2 (5 bases). The V gene's germline CDR1 is SGHRS and CDR2 YFSETQ. This CDR3 contains 13 residues. V lost 4 bases, J lost 0 bases, and 8 bases lay in between. The CDR3 spells CASSPGGSYEQYF. CDR3 nucleotide sequence: TGCGCCAGCAGCCCCGGAGGCTCCTACGAGCAGTACTTC.

This clone was recorded only once. The identical CDR3 is also encoded by other nucleotide sequences in the sample. The gene calls are TRBV5-1 and TRBJ2-1; 9 bases agree with TRBD2. CDR3 length: 15 amino acids. V was clipped by 0 bases and J by 4 bases; unmatched bases: 2. Looked up from germline, CDR1 is SGHRS and CDR2 is YFSETQ. The CDR3 sequence is CASSLGLAGYNEQFF. The DNA of the CDR3 is TGCGCCAGCAGCTTGGGCCTAGCGGGGTACAATGAGCAGTTCTTC.

The rearrangement joins TRBV2 to TRBJ1-4; D remains unclear. The CDR3 runs 15 residues. Germline V gene lookup returns CDR1 SNHLY and CDR2 FYNNEI. The germline V and J ends were trimmed by 2 bases and 4 bases, with 11 bases remaining between them. CDR3 in DNA: TGTGCCAGCAGTGAATCGCGGCAGAATAATGAAAAACTGTTTTTT. Translated, it gives CASSESRQNNEKLFF.

This sequence joins TRBV13 and TRBJ2-7, with 7 bases aligning to TRBD1. The V gene end was trimmed by 6 bases and the J gene end by 6 bases; junction bases not matched to a gene: 11. CDR1 and CDR2 from the germline V gene are PRHDT and FYEKMQ (reference sequence). The CDR3 spans 14 residues. CDR3 DNA sequence: TGTGCCAGCAGACAAGGGACAGAGACCTTCGAGCAGTACTTC. Its translation is CASRQGTETFEQYF.

The chain employs TRBV5-1 and TRBJ1-5, with 9 bases that match TRBD1. The CDR3 extends over 14 amino acids. Germline values: CDR1 SGHRS, CDR2 YFSETQ. Trimming removed 2 bases from V and 8 bases from J; junction bases left unmatched: 5. In DNA, the CDR3 is TGCGCCAGCAGCTTAGGGACAGGGAGGGAGCCCCAGCATTTT. This translates into CASSLGTGREPQHF.

The V call is TRBV4-2, the J call TRBJ1-1; D uncertain. Germline-derived CDR1 and CDR2 are LGHNA and YNFKEQ. V dropped 1 base and J dropped 7 bases, with 10 bases sitting between them. The length of the CDR3 is 13 residues. As DNA, the CDR3 is TGTGCCAGCAGCCAAGCACAGTTAGATGAAGCTTTCTTT. It specifies CASSQAQLDEAFF.

This rearrangement joins TRBV2 to TRBJ2-1; the D gene is possibly TRBD2 (6 bases). V was trimmed by 6 bases and J by 9 bases, leaving 15 bases between them. Per the germline V gene, CDR1 is SNHLY and CDR2 is FYNNEI. The CDR3 covers 13 residues. The CDR3 loop reads CASSGGTGVEQFF. The CDR3 nucleotides read TGTGCCAGCAGCGGCGGGACGGGGGTTGAGCAGTTCTTC.

This rearrangement joins TRBV4-1 to TRBJ1-1, with D hard to call. The CDR3 has 15 amino acids. Trimming removed 7 bases at V and 2 bases at J, with 17 bases between. Germline CDR1 is MGHRA and CDR2 is YSYEKL. Here the CDR3 reads CASTVGAAGNTEAFF. The CDR3, as DNA: TGCGCCAGCACTGTGGGAGCAGCCGGAAACACTGAAGCTTTCTTT.

The chain is built from TRBV9 and TRBJ2-1, with TRBD2 identical over 11 bases. This CDR3 region has 15 residues. CDR1 is SGDLS and CDR2 is YYNGEE in the germline V gene. V was clipped by 2 bases and J by 7 bases; unmatched bases: 5. The DNA for the CDR3 is TGTGCCAGCAGCGTGGGGGCTAGCGGGGGGAATGAGCAGTTCTTC. Protein product: CASSVGASGGNEQFF.

J is TRBJ2-3 and V is TRBV14; 8 bases match TRBD2. CDR3 size: 16 residues. Germline CDR1 reads SGHDN; CDR2 reads FVKESK. The V gene end was trimmed by 0 bases and the J gene end by 1 base; junction bases not matched to a gene: 3. CDR3 in DNA: TGTGCCAGCAGCCAAGAGCTGCGGGGGGGCACAGATACGCAGTATTTT. Translated: CASSQELRGGTDTQYF.

CDR3 DNA: TGTGCCAGCAGCTTCGGTGACATTCAGTACTTC. It yields the protein CASSFGDIQYF. The rearrangement uses TRBV7-9 and TRBJ2-4; D is unresolved. The CDR3 sequence is 11 residues long. The ends were cut back, 3 bases at V and 8 bases at J, with 5 bases in the middle. The germline gives CDR1 SEHNR, CDR2 FQNEAQ (reference sequence).

The rearrangement links TRBV6-5 to TRBJ1-5; TRBD1 matches at 8 bases. The V and J ends lost 5 bases and 6 bases, in that order; junction bases with no gene match: 3. The germline V gene encodes CDR1 MNHEY and CDR2 SVGAGI. The CDR3 is 13 amino acids. CDR3 in amino acids: CASSAGGRQPQHF. CDR3 nucleotide sequence: TGTGCCAGCAGTGCAGGGGGCCGTCAGCCCCAGCATTTT.

This chain joins TRBV2 and TRBJ1-1; TRBD1 is a possible D gene (6 bases). V was trimmed by 8 bases and J by 11 bases, leaving 27 bases between them. CDR1 and CDR2 (germline): SNHLY, FYNNEI. This CDR3 has 15 residues. The CDR3 is CASGSKAGSTGSAFF. The DNA of the CDR3 is TGTGCCAGCGGCTCTAAGGCCGGCTCGACAGGTAGTGCTTTCTTT.

This chain connects TRBV5-1 to TRBJ1-1, with D hard to call. Trimming took off 3 bases at V and 0 bases at J, with 15 bases between the two ends. Germline CDR1 reads SGHRS; CDR2 reads YFSETQ. This CDR3 contains 16 residues. In DNA, the CDR3 is TGCGCCAGCAGCTCCTCCGGGTCCTCAATGAACACTGAAGCTTTCTTT. Its translation: CASSSSGSSMNTEAFF.

This clone was detected a few times. The V call is TRBV9, the J call TRBJ2-5; the D gene is possibly TRBD2 (6 bases). V was pared by 0 bases and J by 5 bases, with 17 bases between. Germline V lookup: CDR1 SGDLS, CDR2 YYNGEE. The CDR3 runs to 16 residues. CDR3 region: CASSVEEGGRWETQYF. Here the CDR3 DNA reads TGTGCCAGCAGCGTAGAGGAAGGAGGGAGGTGGGAGACCCAGTACTTC.

The chain has TRBV4-3 and TRBJ1-2, with D uncertain. The CDR3 is 13 amino acids. V gave up 1 base and J gave up 2 bases, with 5 bases separating them. Germline V gene sequence: CDR1 LGHNA, CDR2 YSLEER. CDR3 sequence reads: CASSQASNYGYTF. The CDR3, as DNA: TGCGCCAGCAGCCAAGCGTCCAACTATGGCTACACCTTC.

V and J are TRBV18 and TRBJ1-1; TRBD1 might be the D (6 bases). The CDR3 extends over 16 amino acids. Per germline, CDR1 KGHSH and CDR2 LQKENI. Trimming cost V 2 bases and J 3 bases, with 16 bases left between them. In nucleotides, the CDR3 is TGTGCCAGCTCACCAACGGGGGGCGGGGTGGACACTGAAGCTTTCTTT. It yields the protein CASSPTGGGVDTEAFF.

The chain combines TRBV29-1 with TRBJ2-1, with 11 bases lining up with TRBD2. Germline V gene lookup returns CDR1 SQVTM and CDR2 ANQGSEA. There are 13 residues in the CDR3. The V gene end was trimmed by 4 bases and the J gene end by 7 bases; junction bases not matched to a gene: 3. CDR3 DNA sequence: TGCAGCGTTGTAGCGGGGGGGTGGAATGAGCAGTTCTTC. Protein: CSVVAGGWNEQFF.

This rearrangement joins TRBV2 to TRBJ1-5; D possibly corresponds to TRBD1 (6 bases). The germline V and J ends were trimmed by 8 bases and 3 bases, with 14 bases remaining between them. The germline V gene has CDR1 SNHLY and CDR2 FYNNEI. This CDR3 is built from 14 residues. CDR3 nucleotide sequence: TGTGCCAGCCAGGACAGTGAGTCCAATCAGCCCCAGCATTTT. This codes for CASQDSESNQPQHF.

The CDR3 coding sequence is TGTGCCAGCAGCCCCTGGGACAGAGACACTGAAGCTTTCTTT. Translation gives CASSPWDRDTEAFF. The chain carries TRBV9 and TRBJ1-1, with 7 bases identical to TRBD1. This CDR3 spans 14 amino acids. V shed 4 bases, J shed 3 bases, and the junction held 6 bases outside the gene matches. Per germline, CDR1 SGDLS and CDR2 YYNGEE.

The chain has TRBV7-3 and TRBJ2-3; the match to TRBD2 covers 9 bases. The CDR3 runs to 15 residues. The germline gives CDR1 SGHTA, CDR2 FQGTGA. V lost 5 bases to trimming and J lost 5 bases; unmatched junction nucleotides: 8. CDR3 in DNA: TGTGCCAGCAGCCCCTCCGGACTAGCGATAGATACGCAGTATTTT. This codes for CASSPSGLAIDTQYF.

The chain carries TRBV6-1 and TRBJ1-2; D call uncertain. Trimming left V 1 base short and J 4 bases short, with 10 bases between. Germline CDR1 reads MNHNS; CDR2 reads SASEGT. The CDR3 has 14 amino acids. The CDR3 region is CASSEEVGVYGYTF. CDR3 DNA: TGTGCCAGCAGTGAAGAGGTCGGAGTCTATGGCTACACCTTC.